These T cell receptor beta chains were read from a single sample in a study of early T cells in non-severe SARS-CoV-2 infection. TCRdb processed the 5' RACE reads anew with MiXCR; each CDR3 protein has one entry. The sample yields approximately 69,000 distinct CDR3 sequences, under 15% seen once. Sequenced here: whole blood, sampled at baseline. These receptors were obtained from an adult who was a healthcare worker with PCR-confirmed SARS-CoV-2 infection or an uninfected control (not recorded which). Both conserved end residues are part of each CDR3. A D gene is named only where the DNA matches it firmly. The size field is filled for only some rows; it gives once, few, many or a size class.

D	size	V	J	DNA	CDR3
TRBD2	.	TRBV11-2	TRBJ2-1	TGTGCCAGCAGCTTAGAGTTAGCGGGGGCTGGTGAGCAGTTCTTC	CASSLELAGAGEQFF
.	many	TRBV11-2	TRBJ2-4	TGTGCCAGCAGCCTCCCGGACAGACGTTACGAAAACATTCAGTACTTC	CASSLPDRRYENIQYF
.	.	TRBV3-1	TRBJ2-1	TGTGCCAGCAGCCAAGATCGAGGGGGCTACAATGAGCAGTTCTTC	CASSQDRGGYNEQFF
.	many	TRBV20-1	TRBJ2-1	TGCAGTGCCCCCTGGGAGGAGCAGTTCTTC	CSAPWEEQFF
TRBD2	.	TRBV10-3	TRBJ2-7	TGTGCCATCAGTACTAGCGGGGGAGCTAGCTCCTACGAGCAGTACTTC	CAISTSGGASSYEQYF
.	few	TRBV28	TRBJ1-1	TGTGCCAGCAGTACACCGGGAGGCGGGGGGACTGAAGCTTTCTTT	CASSTPGGGGTEAFF
.	.	TRBV29-1	TRBJ2-5	TGCAGCGTTGAACTGACCAGGGAGGAGACCCAGTACTTC	CSVELTREETQYF
.	few	TRBV4-1	TRBJ1-2	TGCGCCAGCAGCCAAGTAACGGGAAACTATGGCTACACCTTC	CASSQVTGNYGYTF
.	.	TRBV4-1	TRBJ2-5	TGCGCCAGCAGCCAAGCTTGGACCGTCCAAGAGACCCAGTACTTC	CASSQAWTVQETQYF
.	.	TRBV15	TRBJ2-4	TGTGCCACCAGCCCTTCGGGCAAAGCCAAAAACATTCAGTACTTC	CATSPSGKAKNIQYF
.	few	TRBV28	TRBJ2-2	TGTGCCAGGGGACCGAAGAACACCGGGGAGCTGTTTTTT	CARGPKNTGELFF
.	.	TRBV7-6	TRBJ1-6	TGTGCCAGCAGCCAAAGCCCGGGCTATAACTCACCCCTCCACTTT	CASSQSPGYNSPLHF
.	few	TRBV7-9	TRBJ2-7	TGTGCCAGCAGCTTAGAGCGGTTAGGGGAGCAGTACTTC	CASSLERLGEQYF
TRBD1	.	TRBV27	TRBJ2-2	TGTGCCAGCAGTTTACAGGGGGCTGTTAGCGGGGAGCTGTTTTTT	CASSLQGAVSGELFF